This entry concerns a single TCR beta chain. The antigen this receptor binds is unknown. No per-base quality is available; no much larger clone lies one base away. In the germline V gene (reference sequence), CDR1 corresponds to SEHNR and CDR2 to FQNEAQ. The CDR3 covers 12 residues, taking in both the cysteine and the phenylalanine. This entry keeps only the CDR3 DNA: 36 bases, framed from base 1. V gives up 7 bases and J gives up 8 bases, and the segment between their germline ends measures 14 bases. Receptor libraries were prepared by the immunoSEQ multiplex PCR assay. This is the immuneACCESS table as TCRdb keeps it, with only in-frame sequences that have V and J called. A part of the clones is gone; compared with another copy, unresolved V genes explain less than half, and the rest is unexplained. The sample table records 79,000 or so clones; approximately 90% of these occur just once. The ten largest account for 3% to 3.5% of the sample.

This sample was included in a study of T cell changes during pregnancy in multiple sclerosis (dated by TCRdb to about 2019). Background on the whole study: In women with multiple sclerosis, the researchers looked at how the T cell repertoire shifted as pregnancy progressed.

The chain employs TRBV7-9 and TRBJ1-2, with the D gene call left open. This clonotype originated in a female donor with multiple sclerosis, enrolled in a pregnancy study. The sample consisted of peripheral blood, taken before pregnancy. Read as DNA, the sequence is TGTGCCAGCACCCGGGGAACCAACGGCTACACCTTC. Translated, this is CASTRGTNGYTF.